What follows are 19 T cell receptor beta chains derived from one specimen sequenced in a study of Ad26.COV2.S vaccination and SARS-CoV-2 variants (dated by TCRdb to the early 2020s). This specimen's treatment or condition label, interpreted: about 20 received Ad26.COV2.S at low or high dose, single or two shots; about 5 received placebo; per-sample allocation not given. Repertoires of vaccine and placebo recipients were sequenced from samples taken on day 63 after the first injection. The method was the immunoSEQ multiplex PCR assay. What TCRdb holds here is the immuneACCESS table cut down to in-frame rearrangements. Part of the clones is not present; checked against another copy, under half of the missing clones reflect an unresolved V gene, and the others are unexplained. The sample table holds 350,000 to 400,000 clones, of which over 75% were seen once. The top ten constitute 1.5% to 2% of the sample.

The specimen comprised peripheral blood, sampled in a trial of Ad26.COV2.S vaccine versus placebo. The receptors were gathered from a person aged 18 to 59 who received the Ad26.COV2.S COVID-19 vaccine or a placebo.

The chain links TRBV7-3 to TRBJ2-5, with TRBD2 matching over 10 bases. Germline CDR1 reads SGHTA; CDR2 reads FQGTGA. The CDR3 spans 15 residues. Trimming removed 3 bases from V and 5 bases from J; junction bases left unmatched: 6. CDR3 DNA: TGTGCCAGCAGCTTTGGACTAGCGGCAAGGGAGACCCAGTACTTC. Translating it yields CASSFGLAARETQYF.

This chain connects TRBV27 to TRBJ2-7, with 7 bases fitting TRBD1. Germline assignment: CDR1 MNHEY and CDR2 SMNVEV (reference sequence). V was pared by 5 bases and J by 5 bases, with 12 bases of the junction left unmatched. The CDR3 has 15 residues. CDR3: CASSPVRGRFHEQYF. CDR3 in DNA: TGTGCCAGCAGTCCAGTTAGGGGGCGCTTCCACGAGCAGTACTTC.

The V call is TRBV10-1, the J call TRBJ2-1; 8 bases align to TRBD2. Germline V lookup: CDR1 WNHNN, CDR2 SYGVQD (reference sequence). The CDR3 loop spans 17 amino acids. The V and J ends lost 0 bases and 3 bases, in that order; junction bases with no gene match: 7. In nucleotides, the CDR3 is TGCGCCAGCAGTGAGTCGAGGCTAGCGGGCAGCTACAATGAGCAGTTCTTC. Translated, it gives CASSESRLAGSYNEQFF.

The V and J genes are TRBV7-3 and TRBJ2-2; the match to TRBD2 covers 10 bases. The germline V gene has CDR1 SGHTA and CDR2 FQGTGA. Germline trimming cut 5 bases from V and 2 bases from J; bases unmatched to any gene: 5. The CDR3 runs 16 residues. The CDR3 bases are TGTGCCAGCAGCGCCACTAGCGGGACCAACACCGGGGAGCTGTTTTTT. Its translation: CASSATSGTNTGELFF. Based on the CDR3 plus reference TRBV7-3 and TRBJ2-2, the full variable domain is GAGVSQTPSNKVTEKGKYVELRCDPISGHTALYWYRQSLGQGPEFLIYFQGTGAADDSGLPNDRFFAVRPEGSVSTLKIQRTERGDSAVYLCASSATSGTNTGELFFGEGSRLTVL.

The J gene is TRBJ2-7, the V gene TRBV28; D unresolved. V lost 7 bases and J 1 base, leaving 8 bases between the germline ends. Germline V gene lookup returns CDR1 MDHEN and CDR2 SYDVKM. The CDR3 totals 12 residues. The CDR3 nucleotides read TGTGCCAGCACCTCACCTTCCTACGAGCAGTACTTC. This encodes CASTSPSYEQYF.

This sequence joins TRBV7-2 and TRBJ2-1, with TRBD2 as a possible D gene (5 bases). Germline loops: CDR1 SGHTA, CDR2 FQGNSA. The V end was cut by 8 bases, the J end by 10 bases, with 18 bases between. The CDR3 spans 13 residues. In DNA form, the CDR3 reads TGTGCCAGCCGCCTCAGCCTAGCCTACGAGCAGTTCTTC. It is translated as CASRLSLAYEQFF.

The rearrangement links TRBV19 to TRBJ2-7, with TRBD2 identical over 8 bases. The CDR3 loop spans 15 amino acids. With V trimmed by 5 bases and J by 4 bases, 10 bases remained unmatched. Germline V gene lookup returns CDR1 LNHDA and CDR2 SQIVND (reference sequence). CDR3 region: CASSAGSGSGYEQYF. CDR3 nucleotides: TGTGCCAGTAGTGCGGGGAGCGGGAGTGGGTACGAGCAGTACTTC.

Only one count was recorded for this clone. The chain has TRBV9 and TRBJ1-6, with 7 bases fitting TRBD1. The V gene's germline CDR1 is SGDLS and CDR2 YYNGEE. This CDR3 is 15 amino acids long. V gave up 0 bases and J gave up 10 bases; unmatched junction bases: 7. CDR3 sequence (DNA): TGTGCCAGCAGCGTAGATGAGGGGGCTAGGTCACCCCTCCACTTT. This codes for CASSVDEGARSPLHF.

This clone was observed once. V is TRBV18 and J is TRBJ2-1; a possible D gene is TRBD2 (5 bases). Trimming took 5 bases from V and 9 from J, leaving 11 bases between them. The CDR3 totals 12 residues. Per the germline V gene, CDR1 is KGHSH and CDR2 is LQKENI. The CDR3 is CASSERGTEQFF. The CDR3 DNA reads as TGTGCCAGCTCAGAACGGGGAACTGAGCAGTTCTTC. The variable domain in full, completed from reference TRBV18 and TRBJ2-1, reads NAGVMQNPRHLVRRRGQEARLRCSPMKGHSHVYWYRQLPEEGLKFMVYLQKENIIDESGMPKERFSAEFPKEGPSILRIQQVVRGDSAAYFCASSERGTEQFFGPGTRLTVL.

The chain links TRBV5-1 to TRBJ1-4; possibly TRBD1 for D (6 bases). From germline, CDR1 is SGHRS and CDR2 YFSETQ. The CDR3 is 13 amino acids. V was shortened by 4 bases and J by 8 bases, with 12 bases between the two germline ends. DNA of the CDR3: TGCGCCAGCAGCACCGGGACACAGGAAAAACTGTTTTTT. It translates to CASSTGTQEKLFF.

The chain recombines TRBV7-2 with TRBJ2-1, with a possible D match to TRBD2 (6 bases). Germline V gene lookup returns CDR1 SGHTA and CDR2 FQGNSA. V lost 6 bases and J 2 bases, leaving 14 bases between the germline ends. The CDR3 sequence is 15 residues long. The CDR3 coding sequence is TGTGCCAGCAGTCGCATGGGGGAGGCCTACAATGAGCAGTTCTTC. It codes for CASSRMGEAYNEQFF.

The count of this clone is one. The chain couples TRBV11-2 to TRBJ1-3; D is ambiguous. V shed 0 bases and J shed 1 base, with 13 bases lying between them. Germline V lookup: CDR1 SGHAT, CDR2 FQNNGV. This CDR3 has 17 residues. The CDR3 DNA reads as TGTGCCAGCAGCTTAGATCGTTTAGGGAGGTCTGGAAACACCATATATTTT. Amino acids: CASSLDRLGRSGNTIYF. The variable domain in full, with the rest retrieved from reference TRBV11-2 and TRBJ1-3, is EAGVAQSPRYKIIEKRQSVAFWCNPISGHATLYWYQQILGQGPKLLIQFQNNGVVDDSQLPKDRFSAERLKGVDSTLKIQPAKLEDSAVYLCASSLDRLGRSGNTIYFGEGSWLTVV.

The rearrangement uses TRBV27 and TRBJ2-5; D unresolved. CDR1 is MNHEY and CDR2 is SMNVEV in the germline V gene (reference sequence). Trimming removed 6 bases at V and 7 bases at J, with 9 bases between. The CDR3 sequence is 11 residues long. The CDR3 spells CASRLGVTQYF. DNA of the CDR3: TGTGCCAGCAGGCTTGGGGTGACCCAGTACTTC.

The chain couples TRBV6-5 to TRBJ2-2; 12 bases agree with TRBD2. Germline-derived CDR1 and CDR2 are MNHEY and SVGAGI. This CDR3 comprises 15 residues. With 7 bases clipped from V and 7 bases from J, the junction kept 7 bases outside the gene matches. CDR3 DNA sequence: TGTGCCAGCACCAGACTAGCGGGAGCTGGCGGGGAGCTGTTTTTT. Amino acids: CASTRLAGAGGELFF.

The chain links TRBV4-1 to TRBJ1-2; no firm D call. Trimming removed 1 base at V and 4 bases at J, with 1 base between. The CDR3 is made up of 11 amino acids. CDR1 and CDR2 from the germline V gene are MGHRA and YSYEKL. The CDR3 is CASSQGYGYTF. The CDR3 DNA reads TGCGCCAGCAGCCAAGGCTATGGCTACACCTTC.

CDR3 coding DNA: TGCGCCAGCAGCTTGGGTGCAGGACTACTCATGAACACTGAAGCTTTCTTT. Translation: CASSLGAGLLMNTEAFF. The chain couples TRBV5-1 to TRBJ1-1, with D hard to call. The CDR3 contains 17 residues. V was clipped by 0 bases and J by 0 bases, with 15 bases between them. CDR1 SGHRS and CDR2 YFSETQ come from the germline V gene.

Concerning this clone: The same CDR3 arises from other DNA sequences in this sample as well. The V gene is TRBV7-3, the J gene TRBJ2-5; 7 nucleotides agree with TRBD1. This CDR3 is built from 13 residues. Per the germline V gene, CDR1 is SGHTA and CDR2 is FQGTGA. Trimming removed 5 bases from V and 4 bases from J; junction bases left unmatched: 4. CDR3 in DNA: TGTGCCAGCAGCCGTAGACAGGGAGAGACCCAGTACTTC. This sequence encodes CASSRRQGETQYF. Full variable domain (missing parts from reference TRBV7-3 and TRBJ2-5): GAGVSQTPSNKVTEKGKYVELRCDPISGHTALYWYRQSLGQGPEFLIYFQGTGAADDSGLPNDRFFAVRPEGSVSTLKIQRTERGDSAVYLCASSRRQGETQYFGPGTRLLVL.

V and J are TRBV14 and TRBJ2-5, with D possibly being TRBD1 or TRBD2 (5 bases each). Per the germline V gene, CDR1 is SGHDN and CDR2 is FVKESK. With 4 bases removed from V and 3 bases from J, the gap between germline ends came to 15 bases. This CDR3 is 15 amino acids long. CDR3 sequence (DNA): TGTGCCAGCAGCCCATACCAGGGAGTCGAAGAGACCCAGTACTTC. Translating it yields CASSPYQGVEETQYF. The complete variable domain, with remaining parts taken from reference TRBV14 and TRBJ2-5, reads EAGVTQFPSHSVIEKGQTVTLRCDPISGHDNLYWYRRVMGKEIKFLLHFVKESKQDESGMPNNRFLAERTGGTYSTLKVQPAELEDSGVYFCASSPYQGVEETQYFGPGTRLLVL.

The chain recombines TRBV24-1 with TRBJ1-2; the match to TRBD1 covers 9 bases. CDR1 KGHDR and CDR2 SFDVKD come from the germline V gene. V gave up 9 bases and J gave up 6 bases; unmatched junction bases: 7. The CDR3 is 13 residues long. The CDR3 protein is CATRRTGADGYTF. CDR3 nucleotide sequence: TGTGCCACCCGAAGGACAGGGGCGGATGGCTACACCTTC.